The 25 T cell receptor beta chains given below trace back to one sample, sequenced in a study of T cells after yellow fever vaccination. Each CDR3 protein is one row after TCRdb ran MiXCR on the 5' RACE reads. Of about 550,000 distinct CDR3 sequences listed, 15% to 20% are singletons. The source was PBMCs, collected 15 days after the yellow fever booster vaccination. These receptor sequences come from a man under 40 who received the YFV17D yellow fever vaccine.

This clonotype has more than one count but fewer than ten. This chain joins TRBV27 and TRBJ1-1, with 10 bases lining up with TRBD1. Germline CDR1 MNHEY, CDR2 SMNVEV (reference sequence). The CDR3 runs to 15 residues. The junction had 5 bases not matched to a gene; V was cut back by 6 bases and J by 1 base. This chain's CDR3 is CASRTTGGWNTEAFF. CDR3 nucleotides: TGTGCCAGCAGGACGACAGGGGGCTGGAACACTGAAGCTTTCTTT.

The chain uses TRBV18 and TRBJ2-3; tentatively, D is TRBD1 (8 bases). The germline CDR1 and CDR2 sequences are KGHSH and LQKENI. The CDR3 is made up of 22 amino acids. Trimming removed 0 bases from V and 0 bases from J, with 28 bases in between. CDR3 nucleotide sequence: TGTGCCAGCTCACCACCGATCAGGGGGCGAATAGCGGGCACTTCTAGCACAGATACGCAGTATTTT. Protein: CASSPPIRGRIAGTSSTDTQYF.

CDR3 sequence reads: CASNGGAVYNEQFF. In nucleotides, the CDR3 is TGTGCCAGTAACGGGGGCGCGGTCTACAATGAGCAGTTCTTC. The V and J genes are TRBV19 and TRBJ2-1; D possibly matches TRBD1 or TRBD2 (6 bases each). V was trimmed by 7 bases and J by 3 bases, leaving 13 bases between them. This CDR3 has 14 amino acids. CDR1 is LNHDA, CDR2 SQIVND, per germline (reference sequence).

V is TRBV19 and J is TRBJ2-2, with 8 bases lining up with TRBD2. The CDR3 sequence is 14 residues long. The V gene end was trimmed by 3 bases and the J gene end by 6 bases; junction bases not matched to a gene: 3. In germline, CDR1 is LNHDA, CDR2 SQIVND (reference sequence). The CDR3 reads CASSMGGLAGELFF. The CDR3, as DNA: TGTGCCAGTAGTATGGGGGGACTAGCCGGGGAGCTGTTTTTT.

This clonotype was observed a few times. This sequence joins TRBV12-3 or TRBV12-4 and TRBJ2-5; 11 nucleotides match TRBD2. Trimming took 4 bases from V and 2 from J; bases not matched to a gene: 3. The CDR3 contains 15 residues. CDR3 coding DNA: TGTGCCAGCAGTTGGACTAGCGGGTATCAAGAGACCCAGTACTTC. Residues: CASSWTSGYQETQYF.

V gene TRBV6-4 combines with J gene TRBJ2-2; no clear D gene. In germline, CDR1 is MRHNA, CDR2 SNTAGT. V lost 6 bases to trimming and J lost 0 bases, with 11 bases between them. The CDR3 has 15 amino acids. CDR3 nucleotides: TGTGCCAGCAGAGTAGAGATGACGAACACCGGGGAGCTGTTTTTT. As protein: CASRVEMTNTGELFF.

This sequence joins TRBV6-1 and TRBJ2-1, with TRBD2 identical over 7 bases. This CDR3 comprises 17 residues. Germline V lookup: CDR1 MNHNS, CDR2 SASEGT. Losses at the gene ends were 5 bases for V and 2 bases for J; bases not matched to a gene: 12. CDR3 loop: CASSPTRRAGAYNEQFF. The CDR3 DNA sequence: TGTGCCAGCAGTCCTACCCGAAGGGCGGGAGCCTACAATGAGCAGTTCTTC.

Here the CDR3 DNA reads TGTGCCAGCAGTTTCACAGGGGCCCCTTACAATGAGCAGTTCTTC. It translates to CASSFTGAPYNEQFF. This rearrangement joins TRBV12-3 or TRBV12-4 to TRBJ2-1; 7 bases match TRBD1. The CDR3 runs 15 residues. V shed 3 bases, J shed 4 bases, and the junction held 6 bases outside the gene matches.

The sample holds a few counts of this clonotype. The rearrangement uses TRBV12-3 or TRBV12-4 and TRBJ2-1, with a weak D call TRBD2 (5 bases). CDR3 length: 14 residues. V lost 10 bases and J lost 2, with 15 bases in between. CDR3 in DNA: TGTGCCACCCGACCCCCGGGAACCTACAATGAGCAGTTCTTC. This gives the protein CATRPPGTYNEQFF.

This clonotype was counted a few times. The V gene is TRBV19, the J gene TRBJ2-3, with D uncertain. V dropped 6 bases and J dropped 0 bases, with 10 bases sitting between them. This CDR3 comprises 14 residues. In germline, CDR1 is LNHDA, CDR2 SQIVND (reference sequence). The DNA of the CDR3 is TGTGCCAGTAGAGGTAGCAGAAGCACAGATACGCAGTATTTT. Its translation is CASRGSRSTDTQYF.

The chain uses TRBV20-1 and TRBJ2-7; 12 nucleotides align to TRBD2. Germline V gene sequence: CDR1 DFQATT, CDR2 SNEGSKA (reference sequence). This CDR3 spans 12 amino acids. This chain's CDR3 is CSVLAGGYEQYF. In nucleotides, the CDR3 is TGCAGCGTCCTAGCGGGAGGGTACGAGCAGTACTTC.

J is TRBJ2-3 and V is TRBV28; 8 nucleotides line up with TRBD1. The CDR3 length is 15 residues. Germline values: CDR1 MDHEN, CDR2 SYDVKM. The junction had 6 bases not matched to a gene; V was cut back by 6 bases and J by 1 base. Written as DNA, the CDR3 is TGTGCCAGCAGGGGAGACAGGGGAGGCACAGATACGCAGTATTTT. The encoded protein is CASRGDRGGTDTQYF.

This chain connects TRBV5-1 to TRBJ2-5; 8 bases agree with TRBD2. Trimming cost V 6 bases and J 4 bases; bases outside gene matches: 14. The CDR3 contains 16 residues. CDR1 and CDR2 from the germline V gene are SGHRS and YFSETQ. DNA for the CDR3: TGCGCCAGCACCGCCGGCCGGGAGGGAATTGGAGAGACCCAGTACTTC. Amino acid sequence: CASTAGREGIGETQYF.

The genes are TRBV20-1 and TRBJ2-7; 10 positions match TRBD1. Looked up from germline, CDR1 is DFQATT and CDR2 is SNEGSKA (reference sequence). The CDR3 consists of 13 residues. The junction had 5 bases not matched to a gene; V was cut back by 3 bases and J by 6 bases. In nucleotides, the CDR3 is TGCAGTGCTAGCCGCAGGACAGGGGGCGAGCAGTACTTC. Encoded protein: CSASRRTGGEQYF.

This clonotype has a handful of counts. V gene TRBV7-2 combines with J gene TRBJ2-1, with TRBD2 matching over 8 bases. This CDR3 spans 14 amino acids. Looked up from germline, CDR1 is SGHTA and CDR2 is FQGNSA. Trimming cost V 8 bases and J 4 bases; bases outside gene matches: 7. The CDR3 DNA reads as TGTGCCAGCGGGCGGGCTAGCGGGTACAATGAGCAGTTCTTC. Amino acid sequence: CASGRASGYNEQFF.

This clonotype was counted many times. The DNA of the CDR3 is TGTGCCAGCAGTCCAGGGGGCGTCTACGAGCAGTACTTC. It translates to CASSPGGVYEQYF. The chain employs TRBV12-3 or TRBV12-4 and TRBJ2-7; 8 bases map to TRBD1. V lost 5 bases, J lost 3 bases, and 3 bases stayed unmatched. The CDR3 is 13 amino acids.

As for this clonotype: A junction boundary mismatches the germline segment, possibly from a read error. This chain links TRBV20-1 with TRBJ2-7; 14 positions match TRBD2. Germline V gene data show CDR1 as DFQATT and CDR2 as SNEGSKA (reference sequence). The CDR3 runs to 16 residues. The CDR3 DNA reads as TGCTGTGCTAGGGGACTAGCGGGAGACGTCGCCTACGAGCAGTACTTC. As protein: CCARGLAGDVAYEQYF.

The rearrangement joins TRBV18 to TRBJ2-1, with D unresolved. This CDR3 comprises 12 residues. Trimming took off 6 bases at V and 10 bases at J, with 13 bases between the two ends. From germline, CDR1 is KGHSH and CDR2 LQKENI. The CDR3 loop reads CASSVPNGEQFF. As DNA, the CDR3 is TGTGCCAGCTCTGTACCCAACGGGGAGCAGTTCTTC.

This clonotype was seen more than once but under ten times. The chain links TRBV12-3 or TRBV12-4 to TRBJ2-1, with TRBD2 as a possible D gene (5 bases). The length of the CDR3 is 12 residues. The V end was cut by 7 bases, the J end by 9 bases, with 13 bases between. CDR3 nucleotide sequence: TGTGCCAGCACTCCTCGGGGTGGTGAGCAGTTCTTC. Translation gives CASTPRGGEQFF.

In its sample, this clonotype was seen a few times. The chain couples TRBV29-1 to TRBJ2-2, with D possibly TRBD1 on 7 matching bases. The germline gives CDR1 SQVTM, CDR2 ANQGSEA. Deletions cut 7 bases from V and 2 bases from J, with 17 bases between. The CDR3 is made up of 15 amino acids. CDR3 loop: CSAGGTAINTGELFF. CDR3 coding DNA: TGCAGCGCTGGGGGGACAGCCATTAACACCGGGGAGCTGTTTTTT.

In nucleotides, the CDR3 is TGCGCCAGCAGCTTGCCAGGTGTTGAGCAGTACTTC. Translation gives CASSLPGVEQYF. The chain has TRBV5-1 and TRBJ2-7; D remains unclear. V gave up 1 base and J gave up 7 bases, with 9 bases separating them. The germline CDR1 and CDR2 sequences are SGHRS and YFSETQ. This CDR3 has 12 residues.

Note on this clonotype: One end of the junction does not line up with germline, which may come from a read error. The J gene is TRBJ2-5, the V gene TRBV5-1; possibly TRBD2 for D (6 bases). Germline lookup yields CDR1 SGHRS and CDR2 YFSETQ. This CDR3 is 14 amino acids long. Here the CDR3 reads CASILGGDQETQYF. The CDR3 coding sequence is TGCGCCAGCATCTTGGGGGGTGACCAAGAGACCCAGTACTTC.

V and J are TRBV11-2 and TRBJ2-1; D uncertain. Trimming took 6 bases from V and 7 from J, leaving 19 bases between them. This CDR3 spans 15 amino acids. Germline CDR1 SGHAT, CDR2 FQNNGV. The CDR3 nucleotides read TGTGCCAGCAGTTTATATGCACATCGCATTAATGAGCAGTTCTTC. Amino acid sequence: CASSLYAHRINEQFF.

This clonotype was seen more than once but under ten times. The rearrangement uses TRBV27 and TRBJ2-7, with D perhaps assigned TRBD1 or TRBD2 (6 bases each). Germline V gene lookup returns CDR1 MNHEY and CDR2 SMNVEV (reference sequence). The CDR3 is 15 amino acids. Trimming removed 7 bases from V and 4 bases from J, with 20 bases in between. CDR3 residues: CASTSPGGGRYEQYF. CDR3 DNA sequence: TGTGCCAGCACTTCCCCCGGAGGGGGGCGATACGAGCAGTACTTC.

The CDR3 reads CASSSGPDAGEYTGELFF. The DNA for the CDR3 is TGTGCCAGCAGTTCGGGACCCGATGCAGGGGAATACACCGGGGAGCTGTTTTTT. The chain carries TRBV27 and TRBJ2-2; D is possibly TRBD1 (6 bases). This CDR3 has 18 amino acids. Germline V gene lookup returns CDR1 MNHEY and CDR2 SMNVEV (reference sequence). The germline V and J ends were trimmed by 4 bases and 3 bases, with 21 bases remaining between them.